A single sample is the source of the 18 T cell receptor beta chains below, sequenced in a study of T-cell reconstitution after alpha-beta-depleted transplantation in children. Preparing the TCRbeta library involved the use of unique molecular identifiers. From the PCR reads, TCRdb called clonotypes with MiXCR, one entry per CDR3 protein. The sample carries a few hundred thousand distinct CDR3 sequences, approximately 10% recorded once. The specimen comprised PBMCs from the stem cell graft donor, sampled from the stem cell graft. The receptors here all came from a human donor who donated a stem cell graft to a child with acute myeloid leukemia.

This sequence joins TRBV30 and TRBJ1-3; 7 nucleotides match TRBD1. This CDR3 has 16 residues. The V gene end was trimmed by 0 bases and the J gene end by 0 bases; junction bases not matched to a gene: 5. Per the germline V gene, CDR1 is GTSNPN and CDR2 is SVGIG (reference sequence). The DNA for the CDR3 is TGTGCCTGGAGTGTAGGGGGCAGCCCCTCTGGAAACACCATATATTTT. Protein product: CAWSVGGSPSGNTIYF.

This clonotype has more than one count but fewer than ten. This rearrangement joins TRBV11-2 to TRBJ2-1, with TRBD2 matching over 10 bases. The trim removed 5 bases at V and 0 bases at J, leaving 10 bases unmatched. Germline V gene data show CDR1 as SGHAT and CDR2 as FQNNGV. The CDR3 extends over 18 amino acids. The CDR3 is CASSERTSGGISYNEQFF. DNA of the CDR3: TGTGCCAGCAGCGAAAGGACTAGCGGAGGTATCTCCTACAATGAGCAGTTCTTC. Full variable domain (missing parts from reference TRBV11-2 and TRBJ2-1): EAGVAQSPRYKIIEKRQSVAFWCNPISGHATLYWYQQILGQGPKLLIQFQNNGVVDDSQLPKDRFSAERLKGVDSTLKIQPAKLEDSAVYLCASSERTSGGISYNEQFFGPGTRLTVL.

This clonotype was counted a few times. The CDR3 loop is CASRGGAGTDTQYF. The CDR3, as DNA: TGCGCCAGCAGGGGCGGGGCGGGCACAGATACGCAGTATTTT. The chain carries TRBV5-1 and TRBJ2-3; possible D gene TRBD2, 6 bases. V lost 5 bases and J 1 base, leaving 11 bases between the germline ends. The CDR3 has 14 amino acids. Per germline, CDR1 SGHRS and CDR2 YFSETQ.

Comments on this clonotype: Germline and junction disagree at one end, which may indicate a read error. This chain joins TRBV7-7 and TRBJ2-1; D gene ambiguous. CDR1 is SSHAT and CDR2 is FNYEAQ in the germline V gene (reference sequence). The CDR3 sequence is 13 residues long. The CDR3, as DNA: TGTGCTAGCAGCTTCGGGTCGGGCGATGAGCAGTTCTTC. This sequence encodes CASSFGSGDEQFF.

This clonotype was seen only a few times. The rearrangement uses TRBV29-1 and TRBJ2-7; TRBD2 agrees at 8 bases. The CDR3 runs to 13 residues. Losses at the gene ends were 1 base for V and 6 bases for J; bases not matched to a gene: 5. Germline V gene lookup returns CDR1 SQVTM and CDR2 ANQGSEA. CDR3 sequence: CSVEGAGGAEQYF. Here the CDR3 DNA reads TGCAGCGTTGAAGGTGCGGGGGGCGCCGAGCAGTACTTC.

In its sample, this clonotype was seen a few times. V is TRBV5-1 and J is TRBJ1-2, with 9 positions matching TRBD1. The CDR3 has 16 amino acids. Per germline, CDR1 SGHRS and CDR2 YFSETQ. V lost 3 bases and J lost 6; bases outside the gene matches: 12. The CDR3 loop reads CASSYLRDRALDGYTF. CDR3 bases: TGCGCCAGCAGCTATCTCCGGGACAGGGCTTTAGATGGCTACACCTTC. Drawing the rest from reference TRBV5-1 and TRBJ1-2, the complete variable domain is KAGVTQTPRYLIKTRGQQVTLSCSPISGHRSVSWYQQTPGQGLQFLFEYFSETQRNKGNFPGRFSGRQFSNSRSEMNVSTLELGDSALYLCASSYLRDRALDGYTFGSGTRLTVV.

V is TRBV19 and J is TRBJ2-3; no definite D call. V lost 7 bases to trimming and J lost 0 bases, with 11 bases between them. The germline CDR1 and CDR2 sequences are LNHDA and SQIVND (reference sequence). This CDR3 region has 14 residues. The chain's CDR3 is CASTLSGSTDTQYF. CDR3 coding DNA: TGTGCCAGTACCCTATCCGGGAGCACAGATACGCAGTATTTT.

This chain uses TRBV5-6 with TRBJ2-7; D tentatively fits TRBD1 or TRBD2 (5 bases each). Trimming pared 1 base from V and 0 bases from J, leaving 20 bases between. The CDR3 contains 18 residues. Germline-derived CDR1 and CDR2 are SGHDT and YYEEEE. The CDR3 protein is CASSLLGQGGDRSYEQYV. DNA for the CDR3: TGTGCCAGCAGCTTGCTGGGCCAGGGTGGGGACCGCTCCTACGAGCAGTACGTC.

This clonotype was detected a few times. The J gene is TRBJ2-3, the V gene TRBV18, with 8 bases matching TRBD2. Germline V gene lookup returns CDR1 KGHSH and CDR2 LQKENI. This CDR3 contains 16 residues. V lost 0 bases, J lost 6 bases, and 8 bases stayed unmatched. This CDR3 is CASSPPAGGLLDTQYF. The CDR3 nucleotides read TGTGCCAGCTCACCACCGGCGGGAGGATTGTTGGATACGCAGTATTTT.

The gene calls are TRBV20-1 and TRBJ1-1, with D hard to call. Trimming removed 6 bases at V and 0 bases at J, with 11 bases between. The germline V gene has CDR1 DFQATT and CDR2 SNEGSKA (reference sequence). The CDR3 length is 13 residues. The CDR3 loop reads CSAPGSMNTEAFF. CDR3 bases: TGCAGTGCCCCCGGGAGCATGAACACTGAAGCTTTCTTT.

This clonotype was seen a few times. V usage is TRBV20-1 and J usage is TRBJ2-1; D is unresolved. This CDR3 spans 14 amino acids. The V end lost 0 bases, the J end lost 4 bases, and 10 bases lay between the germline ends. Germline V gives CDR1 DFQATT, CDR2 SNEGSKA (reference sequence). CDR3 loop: CSARDQKSYNEQFF. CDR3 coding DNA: TGCAGTGCTAGAGATCAGAAGAGTTACAATGAGCAGTTCTTC.

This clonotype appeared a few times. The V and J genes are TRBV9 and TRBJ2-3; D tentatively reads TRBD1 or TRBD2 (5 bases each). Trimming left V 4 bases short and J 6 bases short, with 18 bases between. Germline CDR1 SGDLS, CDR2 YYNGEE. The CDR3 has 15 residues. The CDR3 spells CASSPSGGTRDTQYF. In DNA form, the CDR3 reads TGTGCCAGCAGCCCTAGTGGGGGAACGCGCGATACGCAGTATTTT.

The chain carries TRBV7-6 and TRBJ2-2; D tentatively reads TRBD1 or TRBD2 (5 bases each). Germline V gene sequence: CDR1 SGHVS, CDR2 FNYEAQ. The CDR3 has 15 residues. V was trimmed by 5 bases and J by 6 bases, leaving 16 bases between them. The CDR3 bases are TGTGCCAGCAGCCTCGGGGCTTCCGGGGCCGGGGAGCTGTTTTTT. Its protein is CASSLGASGAGELFF.

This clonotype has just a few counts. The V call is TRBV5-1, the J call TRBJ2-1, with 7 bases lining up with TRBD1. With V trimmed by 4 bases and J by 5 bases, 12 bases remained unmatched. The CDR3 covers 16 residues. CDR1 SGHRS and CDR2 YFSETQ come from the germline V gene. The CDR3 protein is CASSRAGDRHHNEQFF. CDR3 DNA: TGCGCCAGCAGCCGAGCCGGGGACAGACATCACAATGAGCAGTTCTTC.

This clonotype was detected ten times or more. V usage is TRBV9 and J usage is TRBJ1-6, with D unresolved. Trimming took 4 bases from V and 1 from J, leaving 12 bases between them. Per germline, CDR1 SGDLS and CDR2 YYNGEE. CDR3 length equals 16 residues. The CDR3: CASSPRDPSYNSPLHF. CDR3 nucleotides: TGTGCCAGCAGCCCTCGAGATCCGTCCTATAATTCACCCCTCCACTTT.

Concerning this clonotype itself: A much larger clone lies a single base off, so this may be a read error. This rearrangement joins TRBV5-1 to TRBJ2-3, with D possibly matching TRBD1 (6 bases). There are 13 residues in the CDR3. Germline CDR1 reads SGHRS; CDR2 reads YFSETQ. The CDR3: CAISEGQSDTQYF. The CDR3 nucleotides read TGCGCCATCAGCGAAGGACAGAGTGATACGCAGTATTTT.

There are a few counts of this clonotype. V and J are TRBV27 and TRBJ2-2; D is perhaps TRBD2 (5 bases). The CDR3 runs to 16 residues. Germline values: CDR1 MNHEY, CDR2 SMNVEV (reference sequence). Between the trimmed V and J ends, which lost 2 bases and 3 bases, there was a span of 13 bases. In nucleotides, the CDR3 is TGTGCCAGCAGTTTAAGAGGGAATTTGGACACCGGGGAGCTGTTTTTT. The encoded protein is CASSLRGNLDTGELFF.

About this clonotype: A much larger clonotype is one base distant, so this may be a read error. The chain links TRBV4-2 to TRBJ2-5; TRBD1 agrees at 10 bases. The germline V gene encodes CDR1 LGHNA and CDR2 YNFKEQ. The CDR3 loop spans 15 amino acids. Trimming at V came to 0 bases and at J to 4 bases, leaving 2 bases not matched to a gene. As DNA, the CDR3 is TGTGCCAGCAGCCAAGATCGGACAGGGGGAGAGACCCAGTACTTC. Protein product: CASSQDRTGGETQYF.